This is a list of T cell receptor beta chains from one sample in a study of blood T cell repertoires in COVID-19. Sequencing was performed with immunoSEQ multiplex PCR; in TCRdb, only in-frame clones are kept and a portion is missing. The data hold about 230,000 clones, with 81% observed a single time. The sample consisted of peripheral blood. The receptor set was obtained from a woman of 80 years or more with acute or convalescent COVID-19. The CDR3 runs from the conserved cysteine through the conserved F or W. The D gene is left open where the match is weak. Part of the rows lack a size; the others show once, few, many or a class for expanded clones.

NA	TRBV14	TRBJ1-2	NA	TGTGCCAGCAGCTTCGCAGGTTCGGCTGGCTACACCTTC	CASSFAGSAGYTF
once	TRBV5-1	TRBJ1-1	TRBD1	TGCGCCAGCAGCCCCCCGGGACAGGGCACTGAAGCTTTCTTT	CASSPPGQGTEAFF
NA	TRBV3-1/TRBV3-2	TRBJ1-3	NA	TGTGCCAGCAGCCAAGCGGCGGTGGGAAACACCATATATTTT	CASSQAAVGNTIYF
NA	TRBV21-1	TRBJ1-4	NA	TGTGCCAGCAGCAACGGGGTACGGCAGGAAAGATATTATGCAACTAATGAAAAACTGTTTTTT	CASSNGVRQERYYATNEKLFF
NA	TRBV7-9	TRBJ1-5	NA	TGTGCCAGCAGCTTGGGCGGGGGTCAGCCCCAGCATTTT	CASSLGGGQPQHF
NA	TRBV30	TRBJ2-3	TRBD2	TGTGCCTGGAGTGTAGGAATAGTAGCGGGAGGTACCACAGATACGCAGTATTTT	CAWSVGIVAGGTTDTQYF
NA	TRBV19	TRBJ2-5	NA	TGTGCCAGTAGTATGGGAACAGGCCAAGAGACCCAGTACTTC	CASSMGTGQETQYF
NA	TRBV5-4	TRBJ2-3	TRBD2	TGTGCCAGCAGCCAGGGACTAGCGGGAGTCCCCATGGGCACAGATACGCAGTATTTT	CASSQGLAGVPMGTDTQYF
NA	TRBV7-2	TRBJ1-6	NA	TGTGCCAGCATCGCCGCCCCGACTCTAACCCAGCGGTCACCCCTCCACTTT	CASIAAPTLTQRSPLHF
NA	TRBV2	TRBJ1-1	NA	TGTGCCAGCACCTCGTGGGGACAGAACACTGAAGCTTTCTTT	CASTSWGQNTEAFF
once	TRBV18	TRBJ1-2	TRBD1	TGTGCCAGCTCAATTGGACAGGCGGACTATGGCTACACCTTC	CASSIGQADYGYTF
NA	TRBV2	TRBJ1-5	NA	TGTGCCAGCAGTCAACAGGGTATTGGCAATCAGCCCCAGCATTTT	CASSQQGIGNQPQHF
once	TRBV2	TRBJ2-2	TRBD2	TGTGCCAGCAGTGGCACCCCACTAGCGACAAACACCGGGGAGCTGTTTTTT	CASSGTPLATNTGELFF
NA	TRBV6-7	TRBJ2-3	NA	TGTGCCAGCAGTCCGGTCCGACAGCACACAGATACGCAGTATTTT	CASSPVRQHTDTQYF
NA	TRBV7-2	TRBJ2-7	TRBD2	TGTGCCAGCAGCTTAGCGTGGACTAGTCCCGACGAGCAGTACTTC	CASSLAWTSPDEQYF
NA	TRBV5-1	TRBJ1-2	TRBD1	TGCGCCAGCAGCTTGTCAGGGGGGATTGCCTATGGCTACACCTTC	CASSLSGGIAYGYTF